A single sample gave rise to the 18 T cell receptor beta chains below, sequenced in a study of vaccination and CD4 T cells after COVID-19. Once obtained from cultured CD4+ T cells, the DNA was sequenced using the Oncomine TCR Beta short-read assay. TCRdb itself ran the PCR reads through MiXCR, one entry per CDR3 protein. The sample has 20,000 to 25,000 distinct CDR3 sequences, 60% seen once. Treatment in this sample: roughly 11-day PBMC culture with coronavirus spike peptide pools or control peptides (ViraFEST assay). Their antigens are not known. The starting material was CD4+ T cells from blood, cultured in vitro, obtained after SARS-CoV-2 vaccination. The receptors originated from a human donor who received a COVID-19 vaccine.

The CDR3 DNA reads as TGTGCCAGCATACCGGGACTAGCGTTTAATGAGCAGTTCTTC. Amino acid sequence: CASIPGLAFNEQFF. The chain combines TRBV2 with TRBJ2-1; 10 bases align to TRBD2. V was pared by 7 bases and J by 7 bases, with 7 bases of the junction left unmatched. Germline CDR1 is SNHLY and CDR2 is FYNNEI. The CDR3 covers 14 residues.

The CDR3 reads CASGPGTGGVHNTEAFF. CDR3 in DNA: TGTGCCAGCGGACCCGGGACAGGGGGCGTTCATAACACTGAAGCTTTCTTT. The J gene is TRBJ1-1, the V gene TRBV12-3 or TRBV12-4; 12 positions agree with TRBD1. This CDR3 region has 17 residues. After removal of 8 bases from V and 2 bases from J, the junction contained 12 bases not matched to a gene.

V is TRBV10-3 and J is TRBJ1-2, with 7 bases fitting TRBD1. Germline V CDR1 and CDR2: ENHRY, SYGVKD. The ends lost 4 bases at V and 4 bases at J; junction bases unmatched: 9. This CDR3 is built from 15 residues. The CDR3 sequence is CAISAVGQGGYGYTF. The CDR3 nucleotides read TGTGCCATCAGTGCAGTGGGTCAGGGGGGCTATGGCTACACCTTC.

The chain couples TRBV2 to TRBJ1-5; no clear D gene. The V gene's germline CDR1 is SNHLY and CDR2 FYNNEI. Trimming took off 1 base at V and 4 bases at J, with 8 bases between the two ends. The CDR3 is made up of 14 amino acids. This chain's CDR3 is CASSEGNRNQPQHF. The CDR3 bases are TGTGCCAGCAGTGAAGGGAACAGAAATCAGCCCCAGCATTTT.

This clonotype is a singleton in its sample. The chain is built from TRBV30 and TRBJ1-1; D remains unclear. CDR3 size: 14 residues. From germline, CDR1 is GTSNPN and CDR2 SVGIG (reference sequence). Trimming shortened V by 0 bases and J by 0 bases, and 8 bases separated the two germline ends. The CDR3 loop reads CAWSVWGVNTEAFF. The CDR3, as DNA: TGTGCCTGGAGTGTATGGGGAGTGAACACTGAAGCTTTCTTT.

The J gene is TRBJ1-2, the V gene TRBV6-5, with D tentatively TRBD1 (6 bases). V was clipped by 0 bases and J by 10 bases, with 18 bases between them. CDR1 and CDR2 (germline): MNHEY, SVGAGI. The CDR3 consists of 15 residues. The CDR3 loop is CASSYSSGGGRAYTF. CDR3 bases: TGTGCCAGCAGTTACTCGAGTGGGGGCGGAAGGGCCTACACCTTC.

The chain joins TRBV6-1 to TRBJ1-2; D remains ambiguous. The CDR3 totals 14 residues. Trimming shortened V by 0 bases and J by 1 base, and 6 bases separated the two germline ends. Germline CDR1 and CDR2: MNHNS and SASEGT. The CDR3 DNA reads TGTGCCAGCAGTGAAGCGGGGATTAACTATGGCTACACCTTC. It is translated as CASSEAGINYGYTF.

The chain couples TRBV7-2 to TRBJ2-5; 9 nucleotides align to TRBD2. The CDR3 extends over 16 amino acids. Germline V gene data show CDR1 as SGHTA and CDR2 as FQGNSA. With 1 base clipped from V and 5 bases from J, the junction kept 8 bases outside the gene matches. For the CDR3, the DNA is TGTGCCAGCAGCTTAGTTTGGCGGGGGGGCGGGGAGACCCAGTACTTC. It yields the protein CASSLVWRGGGETQYF. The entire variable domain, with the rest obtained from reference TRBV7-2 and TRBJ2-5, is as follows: GAGVSQSPSNKVTEKGKDVELRCDPISGHTALYWYRQSLGQGLEFLIYFQGNSAPDKSGLPSDRFSAERTGGSVSTLTIQRTQQEDSAVYLCASSLVWRGGGETQYFGPGTRLLVL.

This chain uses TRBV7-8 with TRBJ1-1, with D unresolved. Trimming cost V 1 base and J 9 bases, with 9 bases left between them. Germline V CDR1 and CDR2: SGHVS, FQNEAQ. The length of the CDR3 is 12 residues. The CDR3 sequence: CASSLEQAKAFF. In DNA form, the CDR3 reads TGTGCCAGCAGCTTAGAGCAAGCGAAAGCTTTCTTT. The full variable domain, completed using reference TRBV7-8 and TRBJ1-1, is GAGVSQSPRYKVAKRGQDVALRCDPISGHVSLFWYQQALGQGPEFLTYFQNEAQLDKSGLPSDRFFAERPEGSVSTLKIQRTQQEDSAVYLCASSLEQAKAFFGQGTRLTVV.

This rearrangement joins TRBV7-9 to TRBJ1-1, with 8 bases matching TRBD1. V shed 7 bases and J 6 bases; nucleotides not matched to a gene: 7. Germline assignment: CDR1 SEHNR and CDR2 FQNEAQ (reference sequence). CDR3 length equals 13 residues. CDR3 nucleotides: TGTGCCAGCACCAACCTACAGGGGGCTGAAGCTTTCTTT. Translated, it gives CASTNLQGAEAFF.

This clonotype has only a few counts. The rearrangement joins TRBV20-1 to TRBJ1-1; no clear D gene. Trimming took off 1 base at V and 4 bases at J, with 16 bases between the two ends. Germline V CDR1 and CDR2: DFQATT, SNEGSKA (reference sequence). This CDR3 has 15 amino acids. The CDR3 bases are TGCAGTGCTAGAGTCGCGTCGGGCCCGCGCACTGAAGCTTTCTTT. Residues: CSARVASGPRTEAFF.

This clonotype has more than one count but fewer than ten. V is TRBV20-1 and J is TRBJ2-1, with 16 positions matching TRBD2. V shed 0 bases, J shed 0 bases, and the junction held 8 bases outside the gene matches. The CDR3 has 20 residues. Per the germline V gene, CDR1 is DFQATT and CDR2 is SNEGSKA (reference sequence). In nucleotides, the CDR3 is TGCAGTGCTAGAGATTTACCGGGACTAGCGGGGGGGCTCTCCTACAATGAGCAGTTCTTC. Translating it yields CSARDLPGLAGGLSYNEQFF.

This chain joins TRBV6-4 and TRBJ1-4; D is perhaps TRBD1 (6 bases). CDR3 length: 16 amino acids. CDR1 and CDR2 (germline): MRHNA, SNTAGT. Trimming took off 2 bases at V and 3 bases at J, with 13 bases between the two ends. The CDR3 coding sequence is TGTGCCAGCAGTGACCCTGGACAGAGCCCTAATGAAAAACTGTTTTTT. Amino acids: CASSDPGQSPNEKLFF.

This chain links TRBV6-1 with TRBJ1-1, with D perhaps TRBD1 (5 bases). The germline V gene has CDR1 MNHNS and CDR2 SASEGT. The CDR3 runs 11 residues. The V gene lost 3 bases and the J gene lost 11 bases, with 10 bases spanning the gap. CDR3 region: CASSDQGTAFF. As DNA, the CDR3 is TGTGCCAGCAGTGATCAGGGAACGGCTTTCTTT.

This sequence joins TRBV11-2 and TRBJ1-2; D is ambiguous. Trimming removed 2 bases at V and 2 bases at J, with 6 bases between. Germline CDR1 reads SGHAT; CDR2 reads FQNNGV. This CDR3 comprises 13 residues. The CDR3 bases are TGTGCCAGCAGCTTAAGCAGGAACTATGGCTACACCTTC. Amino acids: CASSLSRNYGYTF.

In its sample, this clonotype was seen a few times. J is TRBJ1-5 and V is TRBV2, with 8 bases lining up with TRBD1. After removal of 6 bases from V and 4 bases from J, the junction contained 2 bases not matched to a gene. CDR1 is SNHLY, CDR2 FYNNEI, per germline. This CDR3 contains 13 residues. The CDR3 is CASRTGANQPQHF. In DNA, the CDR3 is TGTGCCAGCAGGACAGGGGCAAATCAGCCCCAGCATTTT.

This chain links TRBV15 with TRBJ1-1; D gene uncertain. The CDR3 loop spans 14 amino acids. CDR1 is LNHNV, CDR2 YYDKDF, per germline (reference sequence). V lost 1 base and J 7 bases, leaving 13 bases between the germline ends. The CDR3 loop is CATSRVGQRDEAFF. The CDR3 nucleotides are TGTGCCACCAGCAGAGTTGGGCAAAGGGATGAAGCTTTCTTT. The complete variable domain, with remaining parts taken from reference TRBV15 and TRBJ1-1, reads DAMVIQNPRYQVTQFGKPVTLSCSQTLNHNVMYWYQQKSSQAPKLLFHYYDKDFNNEADTPDNFQSRRPNTSFCFLDIRSPGLGDTAMYLCATSRVGQRDEAFFGQGTRLTVV.

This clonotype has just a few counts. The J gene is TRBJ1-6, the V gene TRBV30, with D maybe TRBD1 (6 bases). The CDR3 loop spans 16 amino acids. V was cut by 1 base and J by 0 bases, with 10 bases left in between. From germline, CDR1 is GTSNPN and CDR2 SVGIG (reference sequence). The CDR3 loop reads CAWSEDSSSYNSPLHF. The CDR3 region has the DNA TGTGCCTGGAGTGAGGACAGCAGCTCCTATAATTCACCCCTCCACTTT.